Below, 29 T cell receptor beta chains from the same sample are listed, as sequenced in a study of blood T cell repertoires in COVID-19. Sequencing was performed with immunoSEQ multiplex PCR; in TCRdb, only in-frame clones are kept and a portion is missing. The top ten clones hold approximately 21% of a sample with roughly 57,000 clones, over 60% of them seen once. Sequenced: peripheral blood. The receptors shown here come from a man aged 25-45 years with COVID-19, enrolled during active disease.

In this sample, this clone turned up once. The chain links TRBV6-1 to TRBJ1-1; D may be TRBD1 (6 bases). This CDR3 is 13 amino acids long. CDR1 is MNHNS and CDR2 is SASEGT in the germline V gene. The V end lost 2 bases, the J end lost 3 bases, and 7 bases lay between the germline ends. The CDR3 sequence: CASSETGYTEAFF. For the CDR3, the DNA is TGTGCCAGCAGTGAAACAGGGTACACTGAAGCTTTCTTT.

The rearrangement joins TRBV5-4 to TRBJ2-3; no clear D. V gave up 2 bases and J gave up 0 bases, with 7 bases separating them. The germline V gene encodes CDR1 SGHNT and CDR2 YYREEE (reference sequence). CDR3 length: 14 amino acids. As DNA, the CDR3 is TGTGCCAGCAGCTTCTCCGCGAGCACAGATACGCAGTATTTT. Protein product: CASSFSASTDTQYF.

The V and J genes are TRBV11-3 and TRBJ2-4, with 12 nucleotides matching TRBD2. Trimming at V came to 5 bases and at J to 11 bases, leaving 10 bases not matched to a gene. This CDR3 is built from 15 residues. Germline assignment: CDR1 SGHNT and CDR2 YENEEA. In DNA, the CDR3 is TGTGCCAGCAGCCCCCGTGGACTAGCGGGGTATGTTCAGTACTTC. Translation gives CASSPRGLAGYVQYF. Full variable domain (rest looked up from reference TRBV11-3 and TRBJ2-4): EAGVVQSPRYKIIEKKQPVAFWCNPISGHNTLYWYLQNLGQGPELLIRYENEEAVDDSQLPKDRFSAERLKGVDSTLKIQPAELGDSAVYLCASSPRGLAGYVQYFGAGTRLSVL.

The chain combines TRBV28 with TRBJ1-3, with D tentatively TRBD1 (6 bases). The CDR3 loop spans 16 amino acids. Germline V gene data show CDR1 as MDHEN and CDR2 as SYDVKM. V was cut by 5 bases and J by 0 bases, with 14 bases left in between. The CDR3: CASSNTDRNSGNTIYF. The DNA of the CDR3 is TGTGCCAGCAGTAATACCGACAGGAACTCTGGAAACACCATATATTTT.

The chain combines TRBV7-6 with TRBJ2-2; 8 bases map to TRBD1. CDR3 size: 15 residues. Germline lookup yields CDR1 SGHVS and CDR2 FNYEAQ. V was clipped by 4 bases and J by 0 bases; unmatched bases: 1. Here the CDR3 reads CASSSGGSNTGELFF. The CDR3 coding sequence is TGTGCCAGCAGCTCAGGGGGCTCGAACACCGGGGAGCTGTTTTTT. Full variable domain (missing parts from reference TRBV7-6 and TRBJ2-2): GAGVSQSPRYKVTKRGQDVALRCDPISGHVSLYWYRQALGQGPEFLTYFNYEAQQDKSGLPNDRFSAERPEGSISTLTIQRTEQRDSAMYRCASSSGGSNTGELFFGEGSRLTVL.

This chain uses TRBV18 with TRBJ1-5, with unresolved D. V was cut by 2 bases and J by 0 bases, with 8 bases left in between. CDR1 is KGHSH and CDR2 is LQKENI in the germline V gene. This CDR3 spans 15 amino acids. CDR3 nucleotide sequence: TGTGCCAGCTCACCAGATGACTATAGCAATCAGCCCCAGCATTTT. Translation: CASSPDDYSNQPQHF.

The rearrangement links TRBV20-1 to TRBJ2-7, with D perhaps matching TRBD2 (5 bases). There are 11 residues in the CDR3. Germline values: CDR1 DFQATT, CDR2 SNEGSKA (reference sequence). V was shortened by 3 bases and J by 7 bases, with 10 bases between the two germline ends. CDR3 nucleotide sequence: TGCAGTGCTAGGCTCGGGATAGAGCAGTACTTC. This translates into CSARLGIEQYF.

The chain has TRBV29-1 and TRBJ1-3; 9 nucleotides align to TRBD1. The CDR3 consists of 16 residues. Germline values: CDR1 SQVTM, CDR2 ANQGSEA. With V trimmed by 4 bases and J by 4 bases, 11 bases remained unmatched. The CDR3 protein is CSVATGTGSCGNTIYF. In nucleotides, the CDR3 is TGCAGCGTTGCAACCGGGACAGGGTCTTGCGGAAACACCATATATTTT.

The chain couples TRBV5-1 to TRBJ2-7, with 9 bases aligning to TRBD2. The J segment lost 7 bases and the V segment lost 5 bases, leaving 16 bases of the junction unmatched. The CDR3 extends over 16 amino acids. Germline V gene sequence: CDR1 SGHRS, CDR2 YFSETQ. The CDR3 reads CASRLGSGRQVGEQYF. In nucleotides, the CDR3 is TGCGCCAGCAGACTGGGAAGCGGGAGGCAAGTGGGGGAGCAGTACTTC.

The V and J genes are TRBV7-6 and TRBJ2-5, with 9 nucleotides matching TRBD1. This CDR3 has 16 residues. Germline V gives CDR1 SGHVS, CDR2 FNYEAQ. J was trimmed by 3 bases and V by 4 bases; bases with no gene match: 9. CDR3: CASSSLAGQGKETQYF. CDR3 coding DNA: TGTGCCAGCAGCTCACTAGCCGGACAGGGGAAAGAGACCCAGTACTTC.

The chain employs TRBV5-1 and TRBJ2-3; 10 bases are a match to TRBD2. The CDR3 extends over 16 amino acids. The junction had 3 bases not matched to a gene; V was cut back by 1 base and J by 1 base. Germline loops: CDR1 SGHRS, CDR2 YFSETQ. CDR3 DNA sequence: TGCGCCAGCAGCTTGAGCGGGAGGGGTGGCACAGATACGCAGTATTTT. It translates to CASSLSGRGGTDTQYF.

This clone occurred once. J is TRBJ2-7 and V is TRBV5-6, with TRBD2 identical over 7 bases. This CDR3 has 13 residues. J lost 4 bases, V lost 0 bases, and 1 base had no gene match. The V gene's germline CDR1 is SGHDT and CDR2 YYEEEE. CDR3 in DNA: TGTGCCAGCAGCTTGGTTAGCGGGTACGAGCAGTACTTC. Residues: CASSLVSGYEQYF.

V and J are TRBV6-5 and TRBJ2-5; TRBD1 agrees at 9 bases. Germline CDR1 reads MNHEY; CDR2 reads SVGAGI. CDR3 length equals 15 residues. V was clipped by 5 bases and J by 2 bases; unmatched bases: 6. For the CDR3, the DNA is TGTGCCAGCAGTACGGAGACAGGGGGGCAAGAGACCCAGTACTTC. Its translation: CASSTETGGQETQYF.

The rearrangement links TRBV2 to TRBJ1-2, with 11 positions matching TRBD1. The CDR3 contains 13 residues. Germline V lookup: CDR1 SNHLY, CDR2 FYNNEI. Trimming took 10 bases from V and 8 from J; bases not matched to a gene: 9. DNA of the CDR3: TGTGCCAATAGAGGACAGGGGGCGGGCGGCTACACCTTC. The encoded protein is CANRGQGAGGYTF.

The chain employs TRBV4-1 and TRBJ1-4; 7 nucleotides agree with TRBD1. V shed 1 base, J shed 2 bases, and the junction held 4 bases outside the gene matches. The germline V gene has CDR1 MGHRA and CDR2 YSYEKL. The CDR3 contains 16 residues. The CDR3 is CASSQVQGHTNEKLFF. The CDR3 coding sequence is TGCGCCAGCAGCCAAGTACAGGGGCATACTAATGAAAAACTGTTTTTT.

This rearrangement joins TRBV18 to TRBJ1-1; D gene uncertain. The CDR3 has 16 amino acids. Germline-derived CDR1 and CDR2 are KGHSH and LQKENI. V shed 2 bases and J shed 7 bases, with 20 bases lying between them. In nucleotides, the CDR3 is TGTGCCAGCTCACCATATCAATCGTCTCGAGGGATTGAAGCTTTCTTT. Protein: CASSPYQSSRGIEAFF.

This chain joins TRBV5-4 and TRBJ1-2; TRBD1 aligns across 7 bases. The V segment lost 5 bases and the J segment 3 bases; nucleotides outside the gene matches: 7. The CDR3 loop spans 14 amino acids. Germline V gene sequence: CDR1 SGHNT, CDR2 YYREEE (reference sequence). The CDR3 nucleotides read TGTGCCAGCAGGGAACAGGGGTTAGACTATGGCTACACCTTC. It yields the protein CASREQGLDYGYTF.

The chain carries TRBV5-4 and TRBJ2-6; D is perhaps TRBD2 (6 bases). The CDR3 loop spans 16 amino acids. Germline V lookup: CDR1 SGHNT, CDR2 YYREEE (reference sequence). V shed 4 bases and J shed 0 bases, with 11 bases lying between them. The CDR3 coding sequence is TGTGCCAGCAGCCCCGGGGGATACTCTGGGGCCAACGTCCTGACTTTC. Protein product: CASSPGGYSGANVLTF.

This clone was counted between two and nine times. The V call is TRBV6-2 or TRBV6-3, the J call TRBJ2-5, with 10 nucleotides matching TRBD2. The CDR3 contains 14 residues. CDR1 and CDR2 from the germline V gene are MNHEY and SVGEGT. V was pared by 6 bases and J by 6 bases, with 7 bases of the junction left unmatched. CDR3 sequence reads: CASSSAGGPKTQYF. The CDR3 region has the DNA TGTGCCAGCAGCTCAGCGGGGGGGCCTAAGACCCAGTACTTC.

CDR3 sequence: CASSSGNTEAFF. CDR3 bases: TGTGCCAGCAGCTCAGGAAACACTGAAGCTTTCTTT. The gene calls are TRBV11-3 and TRBJ1-1, with D unclear. Germline-derived CDR1 and CDR2 are SGHNT and YENEEA. The germline V and J ends were trimmed by 4 bases and 2 bases, with 5 bases remaining between them. This CDR3 is built from 12 residues. Full variable domain (remainder filled in from reference TRBV11-3 and TRBJ1-1): EAGVVQSPRYKIIEKKQPVAFWCNPISGHNTLYWYLQNLGQGPELLIRYENEEAVDDSQLPKDRFSAERLKGVDSTLKIQPAELGDSAVYLCASSSGNTEAFFGQGTRLTVV.

The gene calls are TRBV2 and TRBJ1-5; D perhaps matches TRBD1 (6 bases). Germline V gene lookup returns CDR1 SNHLY and CDR2 FYNNEI. Trimming left V 8 bases short and J 3 bases short, with 11 bases between. The CDR3 consists of 13 residues. CDR3 loop: CASARTDNQPQHF. CDR3 DNA: TGTGCCAGCGCAAGGACAGACAATCAGCCCCAGCATTTT.

The DNA of the CDR3 is TGTGCCAGCAGTGTCAACCGGGACAGCGACGAGCAGTACTTC. Translated: CASSVNRDSDEQYF. The chain recombines TRBV27 with TRBJ2-7; TRBD1 matches at 7 bases. V dropped 5 bases and J dropped 5; count of bases not matched to a gene: 9. CDR3 length: 14 residues. Germline V gene sequence: CDR1 MNHEY, CDR2 SMNVEV (reference sequence).

The V and J genes are TRBV9 and TRBJ1-2; 9 bases match TRBD1. CDR1 and CDR2 from the germline V gene are SGDLS and YYNGEE. Trimming removed 1 base from V and 2 bases from J; junction bases left unmatched: 3. This CDR3 has 15 residues. The CDR3 sequence: CASSVTGTGNYGYTF. In DNA form, the CDR3 reads TGTGCCAGCAGCGTAACCGGGACAGGGAACTATGGCTACACCTTC. Full variable domain (remainder filled in from reference TRBV9 and TRBJ1-2): DSGVTQTPKHLITATGQRVTLRCSPRSGDLSVYWYQQSLDQGLQFLIQYYNGEERAKGNILERFSAQQFPDLHSELNLSSLELGDSALYFCASSVTGTGNYGYTFGSGTRLTVV.

The rearrangement links TRBV5-4 to TRBJ2-1; TRBD2 agrees at 11 bases. Germline lookup yields CDR1 SGHNT and CDR2 YYREEE (reference sequence). The CDR3 runs to 14 residues. V lost 3 bases to trimming and J lost 10 bases; unmatched junction nucleotides: 6. The CDR3 loop reads CASSYPLAGVEQFF. DNA for the CDR3: TGTGCCAGCAGCTACCCACTAGCGGGGGTCGAGCAGTTCTTC.

The chain recombines TRBV3-1 (or the pseudogene TRBV3-2) with TRBJ1-4; 9 bases map to TRBD1. Germline lookup yields CDR1 LGHDT and CDR2 YNNKEL (reference sequence). The CDR3 is 15 residues long. V shed 4 bases, J shed 7 bases, and the junction held 7 bases outside the gene matches. CDR3 sequence (DNA): TGTGCCAGCAGCCTCGAGACAGGGGGTGGTGAAAAACTGTTTTTT. It encodes CASSLETGGGEKLFF.

This rearrangement joins TRBV19 to TRBJ2-5, with 7 bases lining up with TRBD2. CDR3 length equals 15 residues. The V and J ends lost 5 bases and 4 bases, in that order; junction bases with no gene match: 10. The germline V gene has CDR1 LNHDA and CDR2 SQIVND (reference sequence). The CDR3 DNA sequence: TGTGCCAGTAGTCCAGGGACTACCCACGTAGAGACCCAGTACTTC. Protein product: CASSPGTTHVETQYF. Combining the CDR3 with reference TRBV19 and TRBJ2-5 gives the whole variable domain DGGITQSPKYLFRKEGQNVTLSCEQNLNHDAMYWYRQDPGQGLRLIYYSQIVNDFQKGDIAEGYSVSREKKESFPLTVTSAQKNPTAFYLCASSPGTTHVETQYFGPGTRLLVL.

This clone was seen once. V and J are TRBV28 and TRBJ1-6; 7 bases align to TRBD1. Looked up from germline, CDR1 is MDHEN and CDR2 is SYDVKM. With V trimmed by 2 bases and J by 5 bases, 3 bases remained unmatched. This CDR3 has 15 amino acids. CDR3 protein: CASSLHRGNNSPLHF. The CDR3 coding sequence is TGTGCCAGCAGTTTACACAGGGGAAATAATTCACCCCTCCACTTT.

This clone appeared a few times. The rearrangement links TRBV10-2 to TRBJ2-3, with 16 bases aligning to TRBD2. Trimming cost V 0 bases and J 3 bases; bases outside gene matches: 6. The CDR3 consists of 19 residues. Germline CDR1 and CDR2: WSHSY and SAAADI. For the CDR3, the DNA is TGCGCCAGCAGTGAGTCCTGGGGACTAGCGGGAGGGCGGACAGATACGCAGTATTTT. Protein product: CASSESWGLAGGRTDTQYF.

This clone appeared once. J is TRBJ1-1 and V is TRBV7-2; TRBD1 aligns across 7 bases. The CDR3 has 13 residues. V shed 4 bases and J 4 bases; nucleotides not matched to a gene: 3. CDR1 is SGHTA, CDR2 FQGNSA, per germline. CDR3 sequence (DNA): TGTGCCAGCAGCTGGACAGGTAGCACTGAAGCTTTCTTT. Its translation is CASSWTGSTEAFF.